These T cell receptor beta chains were read from a single sample in a study of identical twins. TCRdb itself ran the 5' RACE reads through MiXCR, one entry per CDR3 protein. The table lists 690,000 or so distinct CDR3 sequences, approximately 6% of them singletons. Input material: naive T cells sorted from blood. Receptor source: a man aged 18 to 29 in good health. Both conserved end residues are part of each CDR3. The D gene is left open where the match is weak. Clone sizes are given selectively: once, few, many, or a class where the clone is expanded.

d_gene,abundance,len,v_gene,j_gene,CDR3nt,CDR3aa
.,many,13,TRBV27,TRBJ2-1,TGTGCCAGCAGTTTATCGATGTCCAATGAGCAGTTCTTC,CASSLSMSNEQFF
.,many,14,TRBV6-1,TRBJ2-3,TGTGCCAGCAGTCGAGCGGATTACACAGATACGCAGTATTTT,CASSRADYTDTQYF
.,many,12,TRBV28,TRBJ1-1,TGTGCCAGCGGGTCTGGGGGCACTGAAGCTTTCTTT,CASGSGGTEAFF
.,few,15,TRBV6-1,TRBJ1-1,TGTGCCAGCAGTGACGCTGGGGGGGGCTTCACTGAAGCTTTCTTT,CASSDAGGGFTEAFF
TRBD2,.,16,TRBV9,TRBJ2-3,TGTGCCAGCAGCCCTCGGACTAGCGGGGGCATGAATACGCAGTATTTT,CASSPRTSGGMNTQYF
TRBD2,many,18,TRBV4-3,TRBJ2-3,TGCGCCAGCAGCCAAGATCCTCTAGCGGGAGTGGGGACAGATACGCAGTATTTT,CASSQDPLAGVGTDTQYF
.,few,12,TRBV11-2,TRBJ2-5,TGTGCCAGCACCACCCTTGGAGAGACCCAGTACTTC,CASTTLGETQYF
.,few,15,TRBV12-3/TRBV12-4,TRBJ2-3,TGTGCCAGCACCGCGGGGGCGGGGTGGTTGGATACGCAGTATTTT,CASTAGAGWLDTQYF
.,.,15,TRBV11-2,TRBJ2-1,TGTGCCAGCAGCTCAACACTGTTCGTCTACAATGAGCAGTTCTTC,CASSSTLFVYNEQFF
.,many,14,TRBV12-3/TRBV12-4,TRBJ1-1,TGTGCCAGCGCCTTGGGAGCGGGGGGCACTGAAGCTTTCTTT,CASALGAGGTEAFF
.,many,13,TRBV10-3,TRBJ2-5,TGTGCCATCAGTGTGACAGTACAAGAGACCCAGTACTTC,CAISVTVQETQYF
.,many,14,TRBV25-1,TRBJ1-4,TGTGCCAGCAGCTTGACAGGCACTAATGAAAAACTGTTTTTT,CASSLTGTNEKLFF
TRBD1,many,17,TRBV10-3,TRBJ1-5,TGTGCCATCAGCGACCCGGACAGGGCGGTGAGCAATCAGCCCCAGCATTTT,CAISDPDRAVSNQPQHF
.,many,16,TRBV27,TRBJ2-7,TGTGCCAGCAGTAATAGTTTAGGGCAGTTGAAGAACGAGCAGTACTTC,CASSNSLGQLKNEQYF